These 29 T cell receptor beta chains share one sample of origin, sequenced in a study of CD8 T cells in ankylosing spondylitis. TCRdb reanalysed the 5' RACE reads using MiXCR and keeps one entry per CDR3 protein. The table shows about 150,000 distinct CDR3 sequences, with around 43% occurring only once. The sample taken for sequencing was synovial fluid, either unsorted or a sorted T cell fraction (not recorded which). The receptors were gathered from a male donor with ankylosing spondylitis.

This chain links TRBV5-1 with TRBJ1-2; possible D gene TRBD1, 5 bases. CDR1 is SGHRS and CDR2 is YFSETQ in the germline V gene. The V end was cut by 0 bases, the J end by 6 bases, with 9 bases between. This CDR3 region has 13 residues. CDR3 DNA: TGCGCCAGCAGCTTGGTGACAGCCCATGGCTACACCTTC. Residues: CASSLVTAHGYTF.

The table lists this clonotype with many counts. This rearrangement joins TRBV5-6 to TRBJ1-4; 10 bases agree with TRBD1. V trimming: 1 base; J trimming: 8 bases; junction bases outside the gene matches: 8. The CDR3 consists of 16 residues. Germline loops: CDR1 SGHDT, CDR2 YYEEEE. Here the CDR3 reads CASSLIGGTGEEKLFF. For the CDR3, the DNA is TGTGCCAGCAGCTTGATCGGAGGGACAGGGGAAGAAAAACTGTTTTTT. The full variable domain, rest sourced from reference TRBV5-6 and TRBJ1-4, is DAGVTQSPTHLIKTRGQQVTLRCSPKSGHDTVSWYQQALGQGPQFIFQYYEEEERQRGNFPDRFSGHQFPNYSSELNVNALLLGDSALYLCASSLIGGTGEEKLFFGSGTQLSVL.

The CDR3 nucleotides are TGCGCCAGCAGCTTGCGGACCGGGGATGCTTGTGTAGGTGAGCAGTTCTTC. As protein: CASSLRTGDACVGEQFF. This chain joins TRBV5-1 and TRBJ2-1; maybe TRBD2 (5 bases). This CDR3 has 17 amino acids. Trimming removed 1 base at V and 9 bases at J, with 23 bases between. CDR1 SGHRS and CDR2 YFSETQ come from the germline V gene.

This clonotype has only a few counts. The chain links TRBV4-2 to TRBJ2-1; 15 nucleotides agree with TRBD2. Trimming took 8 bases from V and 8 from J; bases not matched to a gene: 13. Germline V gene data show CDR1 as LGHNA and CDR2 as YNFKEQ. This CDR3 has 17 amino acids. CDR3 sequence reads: CASLRAGLAGGGDEQFF. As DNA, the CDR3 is TGTGCCAGCCTGCGAGCGGGACTAGCGGGGGGTGGGGATGAGCAGTTCTTC.

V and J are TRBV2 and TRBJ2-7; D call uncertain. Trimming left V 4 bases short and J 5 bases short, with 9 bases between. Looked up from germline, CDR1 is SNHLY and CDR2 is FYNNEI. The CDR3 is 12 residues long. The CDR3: CASSGLVNEQYF. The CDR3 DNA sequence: TGTGCCAGCAGTGGGTTGGTTAACGAGCAGTACTTC.

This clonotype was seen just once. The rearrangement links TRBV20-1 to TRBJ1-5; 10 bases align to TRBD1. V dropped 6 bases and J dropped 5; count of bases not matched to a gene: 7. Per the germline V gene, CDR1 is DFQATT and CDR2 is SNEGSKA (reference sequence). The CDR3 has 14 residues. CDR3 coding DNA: TGCAGTGCGACCGGGACAGGGGATTATCAGCCCCAGCATTTT. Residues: CSATGTGDYQPQHF.

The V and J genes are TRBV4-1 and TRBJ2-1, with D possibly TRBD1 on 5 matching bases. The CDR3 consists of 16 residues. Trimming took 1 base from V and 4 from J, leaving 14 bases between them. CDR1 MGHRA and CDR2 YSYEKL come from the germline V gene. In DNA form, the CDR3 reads TGCGCCAGCAGCCAAGGGGCAGGGTGGGGTTACAATGAGCAGTTCTTC. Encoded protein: CASSQGAGWGYNEQFF.

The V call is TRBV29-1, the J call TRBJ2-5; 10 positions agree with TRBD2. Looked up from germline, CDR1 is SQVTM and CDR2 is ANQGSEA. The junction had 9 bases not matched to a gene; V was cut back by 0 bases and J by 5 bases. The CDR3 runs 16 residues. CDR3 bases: TGCAGCGTTGAAGAATTGGGGACTAGCGATTGGGAGACCCAGTACTTC. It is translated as CSVEELGTSDWETQYF.

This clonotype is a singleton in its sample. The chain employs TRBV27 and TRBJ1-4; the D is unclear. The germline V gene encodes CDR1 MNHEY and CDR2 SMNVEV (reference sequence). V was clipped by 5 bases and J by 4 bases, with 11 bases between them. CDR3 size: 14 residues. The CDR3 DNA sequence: TGTGCCAGCAGTCCGCATTGGGGTAATGAAAAACTGTTTTTT. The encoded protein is CASSPHWGNEKLFF.

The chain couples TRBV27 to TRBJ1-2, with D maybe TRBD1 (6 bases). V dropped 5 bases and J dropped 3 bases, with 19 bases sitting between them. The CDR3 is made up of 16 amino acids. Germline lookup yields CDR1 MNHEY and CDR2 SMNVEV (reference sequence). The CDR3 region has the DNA TGTGCCAGCAGTCCATCCGCAGGGGAGTTTGACTATGGCTACACCTTC. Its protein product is CASSPSAGEFDYGYTF.

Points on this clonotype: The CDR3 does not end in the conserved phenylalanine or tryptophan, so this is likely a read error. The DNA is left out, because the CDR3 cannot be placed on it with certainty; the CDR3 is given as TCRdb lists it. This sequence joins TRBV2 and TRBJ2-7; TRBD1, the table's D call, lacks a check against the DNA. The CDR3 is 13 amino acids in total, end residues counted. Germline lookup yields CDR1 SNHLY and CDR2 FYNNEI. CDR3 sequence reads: CASSESLSLDSLY.

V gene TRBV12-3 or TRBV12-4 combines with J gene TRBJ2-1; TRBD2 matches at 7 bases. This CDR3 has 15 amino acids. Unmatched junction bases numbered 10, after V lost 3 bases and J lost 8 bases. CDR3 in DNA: TGTGCCAGCAGTTTTGGTTACGGGAGCGGGGATGAGCAGTTCTTC. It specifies CASSFGYGSGDEQFF.

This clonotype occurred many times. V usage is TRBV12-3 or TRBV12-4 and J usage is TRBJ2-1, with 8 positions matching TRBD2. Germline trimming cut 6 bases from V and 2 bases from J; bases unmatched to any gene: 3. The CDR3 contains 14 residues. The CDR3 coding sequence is TGTGCCAGCAGGTCGGGAGGGCCCTACAATGAGCAGTTCTTC. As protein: CASRSGGPYNEQFF.

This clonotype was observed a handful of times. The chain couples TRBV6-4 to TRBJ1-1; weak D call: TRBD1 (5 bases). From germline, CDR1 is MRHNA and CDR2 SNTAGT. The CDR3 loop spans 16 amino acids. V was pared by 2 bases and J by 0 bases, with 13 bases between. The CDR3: CASSDVQGLMNTEAFF. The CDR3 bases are TGTGCCAGCAGTGACGTTCAGGGCTTGATGAACACTGAAGCTTTCTTT.

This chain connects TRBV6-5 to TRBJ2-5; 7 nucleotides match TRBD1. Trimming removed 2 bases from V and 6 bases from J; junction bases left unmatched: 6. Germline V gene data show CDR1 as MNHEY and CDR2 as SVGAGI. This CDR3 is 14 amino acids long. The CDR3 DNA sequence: TGTGCCAGCAGTTACGTAGAGGGGGCGAAGACCCAGTACTTC. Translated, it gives CASSYVEGAKTQYF.

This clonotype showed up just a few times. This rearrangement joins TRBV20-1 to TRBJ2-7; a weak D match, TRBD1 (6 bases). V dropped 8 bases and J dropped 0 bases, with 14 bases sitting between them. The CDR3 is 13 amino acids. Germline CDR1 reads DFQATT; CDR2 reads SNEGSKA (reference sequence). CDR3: CSSTGLSSYEQYF. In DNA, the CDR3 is TGCAGTTCTACAGGGCTAAGCTCCTACGAGCAGTACTTC.

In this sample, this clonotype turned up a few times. This chain's CDR3 is CSARDRGREDTEAFF. CDR3 nucleotides: TGCAGTGCTAGAGATCGAGGCAGGGAGGACACTGAAGCTTTCTTT. The chain is built from TRBV20-1 and TRBJ1-1; a possible D gene is TRBD1 (5 bases). In germline, CDR1 is DFQATT, CDR2 SNEGSKA (reference sequence). The CDR3 has 15 amino acids. V lost 0 bases, J lost 3 bases, and 14 bases lay in between.

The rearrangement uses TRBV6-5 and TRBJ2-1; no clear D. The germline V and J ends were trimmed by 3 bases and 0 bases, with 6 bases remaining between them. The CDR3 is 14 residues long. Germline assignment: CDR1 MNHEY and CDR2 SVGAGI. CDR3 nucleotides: TGTGCCAGCAGTTATCAAAACTCCTACAATGAGCAGTTCTTC. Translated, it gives CASSYQNSYNEQFF.

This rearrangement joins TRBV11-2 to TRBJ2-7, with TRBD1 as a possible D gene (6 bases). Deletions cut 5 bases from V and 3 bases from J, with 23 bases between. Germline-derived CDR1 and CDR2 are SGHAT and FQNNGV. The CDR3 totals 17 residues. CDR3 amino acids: CASSPSEQGRLSYEQYF. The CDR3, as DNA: TGTGCCAGCAGCCCATCCGAACAGGGTCGACTGAGCTACGAGCAGTACTTC.

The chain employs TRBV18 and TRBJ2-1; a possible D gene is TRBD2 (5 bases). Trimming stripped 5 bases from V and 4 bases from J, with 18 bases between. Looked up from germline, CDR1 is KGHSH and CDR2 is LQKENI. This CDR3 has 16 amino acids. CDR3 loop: CASSLPGSTTYNEQFF. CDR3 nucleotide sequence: TGTGCCAGCTCATTACCGGGATCCACAACATACAATGAGCAGTTCTTC.

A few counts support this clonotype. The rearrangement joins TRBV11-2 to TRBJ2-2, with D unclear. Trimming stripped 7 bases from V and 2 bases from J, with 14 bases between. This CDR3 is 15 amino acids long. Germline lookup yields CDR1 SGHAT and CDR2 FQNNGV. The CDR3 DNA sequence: TGTGCCAGCATCCAAAGGTGGGAAAACACCGGGGAGCTGTTTTTT. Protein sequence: CASIQRWENTGELFF.

The CDR3 DNA is TGTGCGACCGGGACAGGGAGTTCGCGGAATCAGCCCCAGCATTTT. Amino acids: CATGTGSSRNQPQHF. The chain uses TRBV7-9 and TRBJ1-5, with 9 bases lining up with TRBD1. Looked up from germline, CDR1 is SEHNR and CDR2 is FQNEAQ (reference sequence). This CDR3 spans 15 amino acids.

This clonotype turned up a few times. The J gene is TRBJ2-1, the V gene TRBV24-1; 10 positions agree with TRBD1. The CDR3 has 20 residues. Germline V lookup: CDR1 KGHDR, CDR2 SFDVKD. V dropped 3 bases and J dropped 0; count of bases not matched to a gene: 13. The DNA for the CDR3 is TGTGCCACCAGTGATCCAACGGACAGGGGGGACGGAAGCTCCTACAATGAGCAGTTCTTC. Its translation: CATSDPTDRGDGSSYNEQFF.

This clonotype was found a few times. CDR3: CASSLSRDRSASDYEQYF. CDR3 nucleotides: TGTGCCAGCAGTTTAAGTAGGGACAGGTCGGCCTCGGACTACGAGCAGTACTTC. This chain uses TRBV12-3 or TRBV12-4 with TRBJ2-7, with TRBD1 identical over 8 bases. V was clipped by 2 bases and J by 3 bases; unmatched bases: 15. The CDR3 runs 18 residues.

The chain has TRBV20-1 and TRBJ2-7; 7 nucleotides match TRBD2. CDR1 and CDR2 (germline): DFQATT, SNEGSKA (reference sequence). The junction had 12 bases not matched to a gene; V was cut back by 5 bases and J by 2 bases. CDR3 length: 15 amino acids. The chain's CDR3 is CSASARDYLTYEQYF. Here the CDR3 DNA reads TGCAGTGCTTCAGCCCGGGACTACCTGACCTACGAGCAGTACTTC.

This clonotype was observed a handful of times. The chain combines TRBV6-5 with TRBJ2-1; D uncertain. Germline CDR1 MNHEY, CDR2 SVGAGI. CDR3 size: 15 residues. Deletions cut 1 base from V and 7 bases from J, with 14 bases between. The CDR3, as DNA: TGTGCCAGCAGTTACTTTGACGCACCGCGGAATGAGCAGTTCTTC. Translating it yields CASSYFDAPRNEQFF.

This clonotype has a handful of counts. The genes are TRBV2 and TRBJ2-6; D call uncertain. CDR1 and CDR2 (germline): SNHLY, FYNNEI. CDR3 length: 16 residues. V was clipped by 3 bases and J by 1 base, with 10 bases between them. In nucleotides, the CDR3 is TGTGCCAGCAGTGACAGGCTAGAATCTGGGGCCAACGTCCTGACTTTC. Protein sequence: CASSDRLESGANVLTF.

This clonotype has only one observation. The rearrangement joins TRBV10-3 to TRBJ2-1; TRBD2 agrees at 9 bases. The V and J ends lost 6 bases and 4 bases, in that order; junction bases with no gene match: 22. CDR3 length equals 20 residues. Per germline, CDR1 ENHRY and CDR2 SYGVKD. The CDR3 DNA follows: TGTGCCATCAGCCTCCCGACTAGCGGTAAACCTATAGGTCATTACAATGAGCAGTTCTTC. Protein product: CAISLPTSGKPIGHYNEQFF.

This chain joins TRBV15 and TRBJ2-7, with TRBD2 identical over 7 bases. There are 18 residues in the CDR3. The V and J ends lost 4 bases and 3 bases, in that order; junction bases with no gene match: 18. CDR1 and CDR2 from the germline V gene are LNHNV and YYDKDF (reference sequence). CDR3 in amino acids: CATSTYGGIPPKYYEQYF. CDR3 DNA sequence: TGTGCCACCAGCACGTACGGGGGGATACCGCCAAAATACTACGAGCAGTACTTC. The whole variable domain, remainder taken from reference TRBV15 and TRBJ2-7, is DAMVIQNPRYQVTQFGKPVTLSCSQTLNHNVMYWYQQKSSQAPKLLFHYYDKDFNNEADTPDNFQSRRPNTSFCFLDIRSPGLGDTAMYLCATSTYGGIPPKYYEQYFGPGTRLTVT.